Listed here are 32 T cell receptor beta chains from one sample, sequenced in a study of cytomegalovirus exposure and HLA in healthy donors. The study ran its PCR with 60 Vbeta and 13 Jbeta primers. Sequencing used immunoSEQ multiplex PCR; TCRdb keeps in-frame clones, though not all of them. The sample features about 150,000 clones, with around 1.5% in its top ten. Input material: PBMCs. The receptors were sampled from a woman between 50 and 59 years old in good health and CMV-seronegative.

This chain uses TRBV27 with TRBJ2-7, with 12 positions matching TRBD2. The CDR3 covers 16 residues. The germline V gene encodes CDR1 MNHEY and CDR2 SMNVEV (reference sequence). Trimming removed 6 bases from V and 6 bases from J; junction bases left unmatched: 12. DNA for the CDR3: TGTGCCAGCAGCCTTCAGACTAGCGGGGGATCTCGCGAGCAGTACTTC. Amino acid sequence: CASSLQTSGGSREQYF.

The chain links TRBV6-5 to TRBJ1-5, with D possibly being TRBD1 (5 bases). CDR1 MNHEY and CDR2 SVGAGI come from the germline V gene. Deletions cut 6 bases from V and 4 bases from J, with 13 bases between. The CDR3 is 14 residues long. The CDR3 is CASRGLGINQPQHF. The CDR3 DNA reads TGTGCCAGCAGGGGACTGGGAATTAATCAGCCCCAGCATTTT.

The gene calls are TRBV14 and TRBJ1-2, with 8 bases matching TRBD1. Germline V gives CDR1 SGHDN, CDR2 FVKESK. There are 14 residues in the CDR3. With V trimmed by 5 bases and J by 4 bases, 6 bases remained unmatched. CDR3 DNA sequence: TGTGCCAGCAGCGGACAGGGAAGATTCTATGGCTACACCTTC. It is translated as CASSGQGRFYGYTF.

The chain is built from TRBV19 and TRBJ2-3, with no clear D. CDR3 length: 13 amino acids. Germline CDR1 LNHDA, CDR2 SQIVND (reference sequence). V was pared by 5 bases and J by 5 bases, with 11 bases between. Here the CDR3 DNA reads TGTGCCAGTAGTTCATTGACGGGAGATACGCAGTATTTT. This translates into CASSSLTGDTQYF.

The rearrangement joins TRBV10-3 to TRBJ1-2, with TRBD1 as a possible D gene (5 bases). CDR1 is ENHRY and CDR2 is SYGVKD in the germline V gene. Trimming removed 4 bases at V and 4 bases at J, with 7 bases between. The CDR3 covers 12 residues. CDR3 region: CAISGGVYGYTF. In DNA form, the CDR3 reads TGTGCCATCAGTGGGGGGGTCTATGGCTACACCTTC.

The chain recombines TRBV30 with TRBJ1-5; the D gene is possibly TRBD1 (6 bases). V lost 3 bases, J lost 0 bases, and 18 bases lay in between. Germline V gene lookup returns CDR1 GTSNPN and CDR2 SVGIG (reference sequence). The CDR3 loop spans 17 amino acids. CDR3 sequence (DNA): TGTGCCTGGAGAATACAGGGATGGGGGTATAGCAATCAGCCCCAGCATTTT. It codes for CAWRIQGWGYSNQPQHF.

This chain uses TRBV5-4 with TRBJ2-4; a weak D match, TRBD2 (7 bases). V was pared by 0 bases and J by 1 base, with 14 bases between. The CDR3 loop spans 17 amino acids. Germline loops: CDR1 SGHNT, CDR2 YYREEE (reference sequence). The CDR3 coding sequence is TGTGCCAGCAGCTTGGGGGGGAGGGGGTCCGCCAAAAACATTCAGTACTTC. Its translation is CASSLGGRGSAKNIQYF.

This chain connects TRBV27 to TRBJ2-5, with 8 bases matching TRBD1. The CDR3 is made up of 14 amino acids. The V gene end was trimmed by 5 bases and the J gene end by 6 bases; junction bases not matched to a gene: 8. Germline assignment: CDR1 MNHEY and CDR2 SMNVEV (reference sequence). CDR3 in amino acids: CASSPDRAQQTQYF. For the CDR3, the DNA is TGTGCCAGCAGTCCGGACAGGGCGCAACAGACCCAGTACTTC.

The rearrangement joins TRBV11-2 to TRBJ2-3; D unresolved. The V end was cut by 4 bases, the J end by 4 bases, with 15 bases between. CDR1 is SGHAT and CDR2 is FQNNGV in the germline V gene. The CDR3 consists of 15 residues. DNA of the CDR3: TGTGCCAGCAGCTCTCCGCGGATACGCGCAGATACGCAGTATTTT. Translation gives CASSSPRIRADTQYF.

This chain joins TRBV19 and TRBJ1-6, with D possibly TRBD1 on 5 matching bases. This CDR3 has 14 residues. With 3 bases removed from V and 4 bases from J, the gap between germline ends came to 7 bases. Germline values: CDR1 LNHDA, CDR2 SQIVND (reference sequence). CDR3 residues: CASSMGGYNSPLHF. CDR3 in DNA: TGTGCCAGTAGTATGGGGGGTTATAATTCACCCCTCCACTTT.

The chain carries TRBV4-2 and TRBJ2-5; 8 bases are shared with TRBD1. This CDR3 is built from 14 residues. Unmatched junction bases numbered 7, after V lost 6 bases and J lost 4 bases. Looked up from germline, CDR1 is LGHNA and CDR2 is YNFKEQ. CDR3 region: CASSQGQGAETQYF. The CDR3 DNA reads TGTGCCAGCAGTCAGGGGCAGGGGGCAGAGACCCAGTACTTC.

J is TRBJ1-5 and V is TRBV2, with 8 bases matching TRBD1. The germline V gene has CDR1 SNHLY and CDR2 FYNNEI. This CDR3 has 15 amino acids. J lost 3 bases, V lost 5 bases, and 6 bases had no gene match. In nucleotides, the CDR3 is TGTGCCAGCAGTTGGGGTCAGGGGGCCAATCAGCCCCAGCATTTT. It translates to CASSWGQGANQPQHF.

The chain combines TRBV9 with TRBJ2-5; tentatively, D is TRBD2 (6 bases). Per germline, CDR1 SGDLS and CDR2 YYNGEE. Trimming took 4 bases from V and 2 from J, leaving 12 bases between them. The CDR3 is 14 residues long. The CDR3 loop reads CASSPAGLQETQYF. CDR3 sequence (DNA): TGTGCCAGCAGCCCGGCGGGACTTCAAGAGACCCAGTACTTC.

The chain uses TRBV5-1 and TRBJ2-7; 16 bases are a match to TRBD2. The CDR3 spans 19 residues. Trimming removed 1 base from V and 0 bases from J; junction bases left unmatched: 7. Per the germline V gene, CDR1 is SGHRS and CDR2 is YFSETQ. CDR3 DNA sequence: TGCGCCAGCAGCTTGTATGGGACTAGCGGGAGGGAAATCTCCTACGAGCAGTACTTC. Translating it yields CASSLYGTSGREISYEQYF.

The V and J genes are TRBV7-9 and TRBJ1-5; no reliable D call. V was cut by 5 bases and J by 5 bases, with 13 bases left in between. CDR1 and CDR2 (germline): SEHNR, FQNEAQ (reference sequence). This CDR3 has 14 residues. CDR3 sequence (DNA): TGTGCCAGCAGCAACTGGGAGGGATATCAGCCCCAGCATTTT. Its translation: CASSNWEGYQPQHF.

The chain joins TRBV18 to TRBJ1-5; the D is unclear. The CDR3 contains 17 residues. Trimming took 1 base from V and 4 from J, leaving 17 bases between them. Germline CDR1 and CDR2: KGHSH and LQKENI. CDR3 sequence reads: CASSPLGAGNSNQPQHF. In nucleotides, the CDR3 is TGTGCCAGCTCACCACTCGGTGCCGGGAATTCAAATCAGCCCCAGCATTTT.

The rearrangement joins TRBV11-2 to TRBJ1-4; D call uncertain. The CDR3 is made up of 14 amino acids. CDR1 and CDR2 (germline): SGHAT, FQNNGV. Trimming took off 5 bases at V and 3 bases at J, with 10 bases between the two ends. This chain's CDR3 is CASSQVRANEKLFF. The CDR3 DNA follows: TGTGCCAGCAGCCAGGTGCGGGCTAATGAAAAACTGTTTTTT.

The chain is built from TRBV7-9 and TRBJ2-1; D is uncertain. The V gene's germline CDR1 is SEHNR and CDR2 FQNEAQ (reference sequence). This CDR3 spans 16 amino acids. Trimming took 1 base from V and 3 from J, leaving 13 bases between them. CDR3 in DNA: TGTGCCAGCAGCTTAGGAAGCCTAGTTGGCTACAATGAGCAGTTCTTC. It specifies CASSLGSLVGYNEQFF.

The V and J genes are TRBV9 and TRBJ1-2, with D unresolved. Germline CDR1 is SGDLS and CDR2 is YYNGEE. This CDR3 spans 13 amino acids. The germline V and J ends were trimmed by 4 bases and 8 bases, with 15 bases remaining between them. In nucleotides, the CDR3 is TGTGCCAGCAGCTTCACCGGGGAAAGGGGCTACACCTTC. Its translation: CASSFTGERGYTF.

The rearrangement links TRBV7-9 to TRBJ1-2; a weak D match, TRBD1 (6 bases). CDR1 and CDR2 from the germline V gene are SEHNR and FQNEAQ (reference sequence). V shed 5 bases and J shed 5 bases, with 12 bases lying between them. This CDR3 comprises 13 residues. CDR3 protein: CASSRGTQYGYTF. CDR3 DNA: TGTGCCAGCAGCAGGGGGACCCAATATGGCTACACCTTC.

The chain links TRBV7-3 to TRBJ1-1, with TRBD1 as a possible D gene (6 bases). Germline V lookup: CDR1 SGHTA, CDR2 FQGTGA. V lost 5 bases to trimming and J lost 3 bases, with 16 bases between them. The CDR3 consists of 15 residues. The CDR3 region is CASSEDSGRDTEAFF. CDR3 in DNA: TGTGCCAGCAGCGAGGACAGTGGGCGGGACACTGAAGCTTTCTTT.

The J gene is TRBJ1-2, the V gene TRBV25-1; 11 bases line up with TRBD1. J gave up 2 bases and V 3 bases, and 2 bases lay outside the gene matches. The germline V gene encodes CDR1 MGHDK and CDR2 SYGVNS. The CDR3 loop spans 15 amino acids. This CDR3 is CASSDGDRGNYGYTF. DNA for the CDR3: TGTGCCAGCAGTGATGGGGACAGGGGGAACTATGGCTACACCTTC.

V and J are TRBV7-2 and TRBJ2-1, with TRBD2 matching 10 bases. The CDR3 is 16 amino acids. V shed 5 bases and J 5 bases; nucleotides not matched to a gene: 9. CDR1 SGHTA and CDR2 FQGNSA come from the germline V gene. The CDR3 here is CASSQGSGRTHNEQFF. CDR3 nucleotides: TGTGCCAGCAGCCAAGGTAGCGGGAGGACCCACAATGAGCAGTTCTTC.

The CDR3 sequence is CASSRDRSNEKLFF. The CDR3 DNA follows: TGTGCCAGCTCACGAGACAGAAGTAATGAAAAACTGTTTTTT. The V gene is TRBV18, the J gene TRBJ1-4; D perhaps matches TRBD1 (5 bases). The CDR3 is made up of 14 amino acids. V dropped 4 bases and J dropped 4 bases, with 10 bases sitting between them. Germline-derived CDR1 and CDR2 are KGHSH and LQKENI.

The chain employs TRBV7-2 and TRBJ2-3; the D gene is possibly TRBD1 (6 bases). Germline values: CDR1 SGHTA, CDR2 FQGNSA. Trimming removed 7 bases at V and 9 bases at J, with 17 bases between. The CDR3 runs 13 residues. As DNA, the CDR3 is TGTGCCAGCACCGATTCACAGGGTAGGACGCAGTATTTT. Its translation: CASTDSQGRTQYF.

The chain employs TRBV7-8 and TRBJ2-1; 10 bases are a match to TRBD2. The CDR3 sequence is 15 residues long. Germline V gives CDR1 SGHVS, CDR2 FQNEAQ. V shed 4 bases, J shed 5 bases, and the junction held 5 bases outside the gene matches. The CDR3 bases are TGTGCCAGCAGCTCCATAGCGGGGGGAGACAATGAGCAGTTCTTC. Translating gives CASSSIAGGDNEQFF.

V is TRBV27 and J is TRBJ2-7; 8 nucleotides align to TRBD1. V trimming: 5 bases; J trimming: 2 bases; junction bases outside the gene matches: 11. Germline V lookup: CDR1 MNHEY, CDR2 SMNVEV (reference sequence). The CDR3 is made up of 16 amino acids. The CDR3, as DNA: TGTGCCAGCAGTGCCTGGACAGGGACGAAGCCCTACGAGCAGTACTTC. Its protein is CASSAWTGTKPYEQYF.

V and J are TRBV6-5 and TRBJ1-2, with TRBD1 matching over 10 bases. V was pared by 5 bases and J by 7 bases, with 4 bases of the junction left unmatched. The germline V gene encodes CDR1 MNHEY and CDR2 SVGAGI. The CDR3 runs to 13 residues. The CDR3 sequence is CASSRQGASGYTF. CDR3 sequence (DNA): TGTGCCAGCAGTCGACAGGGGGCTTCTGGCTACACCTTC.

This chain joins TRBV5-5 and TRBJ1-1; D remains unclear. Germline assignment: CDR1 SGHKS and CDR2 YYEKEE (reference sequence). Trimming left V 2 bases short and J 2 bases short, with 7 bases between. CDR3 length equals 13 residues. This CDR3 is CASSFLSNTEAFF. The CDR3 DNA follows: TGTGCCAGCAGCTTTCTGAGTAACACTGAAGCTTTCTTT.

The CDR3, as DNA: TGCGCCAGCAGCTTGGGGTTCAGGGCCGGGAACACTGAAGCTTTCTTT. This gives the protein CASSLGFRAGNTEAFF. The gene calls are TRBV5-1 and TRBJ1-1, with D perhaps TRBD1 (5 bases). Germline V gives CDR1 SGHRS, CDR2 YFSETQ. The CDR3 sequence is 16 residues long. V gave up 0 bases and J gave up 1 base, with 13 bases separating them.

This chain connects TRBV5-1 to TRBJ2-2, with TRBD2 matching over 11 bases. The V and J ends lost 2 bases and 6 bases, in that order; junction bases with no gene match: 6. Looked up from germline, CDR1 is SGHRS and CDR2 is YFSETQ. The CDR3 covers 16 residues. This CDR3 reads CASSLTSGGFAGELFF. The CDR3 bases are TGCGCCAGCAGCTTAACTAGCGGGGGATTCGCCGGGGAGCTGTTTTTT.

The chain uses TRBV5-1 and TRBJ2-7, with 7 nucleotides matching TRBD1. Germline CDR1 and CDR2: SGHRS and YFSETQ. The CDR3 extends over 14 amino acids. J was trimmed by 2 bases and V by 0 bases; bases with no gene match: 2. The CDR3 region is CASSLVTGPYEQYF. DNA for the CDR3: TGCGCCAGCAGCTTGGTGACAGGGCCCTACGAGCAGTACTTC. The variable domain in full, completed from reference TRBV5-1 and TRBJ2-7, reads KAGVTQTPRYLIKTRGQQVTLSCSPISGHRSVSWYQQTPGQGLQFLFEYFSETQRNKGNFPGRFSGRQFSNSRSEMNVSTLELGDSALYLCASSLVTGPYEQYFGPGTRLTVT.